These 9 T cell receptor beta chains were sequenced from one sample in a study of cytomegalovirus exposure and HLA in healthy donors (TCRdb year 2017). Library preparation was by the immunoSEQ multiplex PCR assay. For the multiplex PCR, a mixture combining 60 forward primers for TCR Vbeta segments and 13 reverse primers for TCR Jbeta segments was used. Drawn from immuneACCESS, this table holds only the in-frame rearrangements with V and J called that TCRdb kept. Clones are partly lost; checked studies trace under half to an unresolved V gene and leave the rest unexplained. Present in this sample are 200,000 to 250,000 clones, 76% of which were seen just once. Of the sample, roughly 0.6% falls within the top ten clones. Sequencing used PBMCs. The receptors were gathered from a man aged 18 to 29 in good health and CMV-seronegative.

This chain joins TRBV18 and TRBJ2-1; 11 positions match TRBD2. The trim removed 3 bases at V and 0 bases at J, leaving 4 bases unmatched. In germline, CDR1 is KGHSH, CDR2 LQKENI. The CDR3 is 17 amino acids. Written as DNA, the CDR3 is TGTGCCAGCTCACCCCTAGCGGGAGGCTACTCCTACAATGAGCAGTTCTTC. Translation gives CASSPLAGGYSYNEQFF.

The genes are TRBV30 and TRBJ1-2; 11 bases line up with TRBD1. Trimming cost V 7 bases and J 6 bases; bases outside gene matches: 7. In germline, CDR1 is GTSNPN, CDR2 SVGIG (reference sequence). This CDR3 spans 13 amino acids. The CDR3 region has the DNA TGTGCCTCCTGGACAGGGGGCTTGAATGGCTACACCTTC. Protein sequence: CASWTGGLNGYTF.

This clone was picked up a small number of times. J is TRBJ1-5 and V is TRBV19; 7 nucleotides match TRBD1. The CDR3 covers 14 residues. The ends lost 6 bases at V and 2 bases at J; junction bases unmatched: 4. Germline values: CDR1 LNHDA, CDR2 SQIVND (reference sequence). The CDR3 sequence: CASSTTGRNQPQHF. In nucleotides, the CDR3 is TGTGCCAGTAGCACGACAGGGCGCAATCAGCCCCAGCATTTT.

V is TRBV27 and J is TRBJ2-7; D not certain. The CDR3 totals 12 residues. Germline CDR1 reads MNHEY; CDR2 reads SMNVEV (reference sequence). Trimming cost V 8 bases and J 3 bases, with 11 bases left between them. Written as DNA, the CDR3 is TGTGCCAGCGGCCCGGGTCTCTACGAGCAGTACTTC. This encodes CASGPGLYEQYF.

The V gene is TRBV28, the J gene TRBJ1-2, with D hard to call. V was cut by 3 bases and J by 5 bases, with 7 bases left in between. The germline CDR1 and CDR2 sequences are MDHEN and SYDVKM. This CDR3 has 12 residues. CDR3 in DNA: TGTGCCAGCAGTTTCCAAAATTATGGCTACACCTTC. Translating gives CASSFQNYGYTF.

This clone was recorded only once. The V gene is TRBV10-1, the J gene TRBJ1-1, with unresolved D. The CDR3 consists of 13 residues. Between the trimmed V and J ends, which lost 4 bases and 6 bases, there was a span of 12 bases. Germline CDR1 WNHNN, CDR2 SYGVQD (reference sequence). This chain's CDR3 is CASSAGGGAEAFF. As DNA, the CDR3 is TGCGCCAGCAGTGCGGGAGGTGGAGCTGAAGCTTTCTTT.

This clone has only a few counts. The CDR3, as DNA: TGTGCCTGGAGTGTAGGGGGGACAGGGTGGGAGCAGTACTTC. Translated: CAWSVGGTGWEQYF. This rearrangement joins TRBV30 to TRBJ2-7, with 9 bases fitting TRBD1. This CDR3 is built from 14 residues. The germline gives CDR1 GTSNPN, CDR2 SVGIG (reference sequence). After removal of 0 bases from V and 7 bases from J, the junction contained 7 bases not matched to a gene.

The CDR3 nucleotides read TGTGCCATCAGTGAGTCGGAGGGGACCTCCTACGAGCAGTACTTC. It yields the protein CAISESEGTSYEQYF. This chain uses TRBV10-3 with TRBJ2-7, with D possibly matching TRBD2 (6 bases). The V gene lost 0 bases and the J gene lost 0 bases, with 9 bases spanning the gap. The CDR3 length is 15 residues. CDR1 and CDR2 from the germline V gene are ENHRY and SYGVKD.

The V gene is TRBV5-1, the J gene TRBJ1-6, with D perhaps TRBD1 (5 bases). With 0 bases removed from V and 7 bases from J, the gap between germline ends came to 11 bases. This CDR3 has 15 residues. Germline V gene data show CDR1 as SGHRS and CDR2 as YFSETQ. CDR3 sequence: CASSLEGLVNSPLHF. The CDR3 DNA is TGCGCCAGCAGCTTGGAGGGACTGGTCAATTCACCCCTCCACTTT. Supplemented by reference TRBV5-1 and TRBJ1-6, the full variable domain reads KAGVTQTPRYLIKTRGQQVTLSCSPISGHRSVSWYQQTPGQGLQFLFEYFSETQRNKGNFPGRFSGRQFSNSRSEMNVSTLELGDSALYLCASSLEGLVNSPLHFGNGTRLTVT.